One and the same sample provided the 32 T cell receptor beta chains below, sequenced in a study of naive and memory T cell subsets. Ligated cDNA underwent four rounds of PCR with nested alpha and beta constant region primers and SP2. Each CDR3 protein gets one entry after TCRdb re-called the UMI-ligation and nested PCR reads with MiXCR. The sample lists 35,000 to 40,000 distinct CDR3 sequences, roughly 11% occurring once. Treatment indicated: skin biopsy from PPD injection site in Mantoux-positive individual. The library had UMIs added by 3' ligation of an oligonucleotide to TCR cDNA. The source material was skin, sampled from a tuberculin skin test site. The receptors stem from an adult in good health.

The sample holds many counts of this clonotype. This rearrangement joins TRBV11-2 to TRBJ1-1; TRBD1 matches 7 bases. This CDR3 region has 13 residues. J lost 10 bases, V lost 5 bases, and 10 bases had no gene match. Germline CDR1 SGHAT, CDR2 FQNNGV. The chain's CDR3 is CASSRGQAMRAFF. The CDR3 nucleotides read TGTGCCAGCAGCCGCGGACAGGCCATGAGAGCTTTCTTT.

This clonotype is medium-sized. The chain recombines TRBV20-1 with TRBJ1-6; perhaps TRBD1 as D (5 bases). CDR1 and CDR2 (germline): DFQATT, SNEGSKA (reference sequence). CDR3 size: 14 residues. The CDR3 region is CSSGTRAYNSPLHF. The CDR3 DNA sequence: TGCAGCTCCGGGACCCGAGCTTATAATTCACCCCTCCACTTT.

This clonotype appeared a few times. This chain connects TRBV29-1 to TRBJ2-2; D possibly matches TRBD1 or TRBD2 (7 bases each). Germline loops: CDR1 SQVTM, CDR2 ANQGSEA. V lost 6 bases to trimming and J lost 7 bases, with 30 bases between them. The CDR3 extends over 18 amino acids. In DNA, the CDR3 is TGCAGCGTGAGGCGCGCAGGGGGGGGGCCCCGGAGGATCGGGGAGCTGTTTTTT. It specifies CSVRRAGGGPRRIGELFF.

The V gene is TRBV2, the J gene TRBJ1-4, with 10 bases matching TRBD1. The CDR3 totals 14 residues. CDR1 and CDR2 from the germline V gene are SNHLY and FYNNEI. J gave up 8 bases and V 4 bases, and 4 bases lay outside the gene matches. CDR3 coding DNA: TGTGCCAGCAGTGCCGACAGGGGGCAGGAAAAACTGTTTTTT. Amino acid sequence: CASSADRGQEKLFF. The entire variable domain, with the rest obtained from reference TRBV2 and TRBJ1-4, is as follows: EPEVTQTPSHQVTQMGQEVILRCVPISNHLYFYWYRQILGQKVEFLVSFYNNEISEKSEIFDDQFSVERPDGSNFTLKIRSTKLEDSAMYFCASSADRGQEKLFFGSGTQLSVL.

This clonotype occurred many times. The chain links TRBV6-1 to TRBJ2-7; D may be TRBD2 (6 bases). The V end was cut by 7 bases, the J end by 2 bases, with 18 bases between. CDR1 MNHNS and CDR2 SASEGT come from the germline V gene. The CDR3 is made up of 15 amino acids. The CDR3 sequence: CASKRTWDWPYEQYF. The CDR3, as DNA: TGTGCCAGCAAACGAACCTGGGACTGGCCCTACGAGCAGTACTTC.

The sample holds many counts of this clonotype. The chain has TRBV28 and TRBJ2-1, with no clear D. This CDR3 spans 15 amino acids. V lost 3 bases and J lost 3, with 12 bases in between. Germline V gene data show CDR1 as MDHEN and CDR2 as SYDVKM. For the CDR3, the DNA is TGTGCCAGCAGTTTCGTGACCAGATTCTACAATGAGCAGTTCTTC. Translating it yields CASSFVTRFYNEQFF.

This clonotype has ten or more counts. This chain links TRBV20-1 with TRBJ2-4; D gene unclear. Trimming left V 3 bases short and J 11 bases short, with 11 bases between. This CDR3 has 11 amino acids. Germline V gene data show CDR1 as DFQATT and CDR2 as SNEGSKA (reference sequence). The CDR3 DNA follows: TGCAGTGCTAGGACCCAGGTTGTTCAGTACTTC. Translating it yields CSARTQVVQYF.

The rearrangement uses TRBV27 and TRBJ2-2; 7 nucleotides match TRBD1. The CDR3 is 13 residues long. After removal of 6 bases from V and 9 bases from J, the junction contained 7 bases not matched to a gene. Per the germline V gene, CDR1 is MNHEY and CDR2 is SMNVEV (reference sequence). This CDR3 is CASSPRGRRELFF. The CDR3 DNA reads TGTGCCAGCAGCCCAAGGGGGCGCCGGGAGCTGTTTTTT.

This clonotype was seen only a few times. The V gene is TRBV6-1, the J gene TRBJ2-6; D may correspond to TRBD1 or TRBD2 (5 bases each). Germline CDR1 is MNHNS and CDR2 is SASEGT. The CDR3 covers 15 residues. The V and J ends lost 0 bases and 4 bases respectively, with 7 bases between them. CDR3 in amino acids: CASSEAGTGANVLTF. CDR3 bases: TGTGCCAGCAGTGAAGCGGGGACGGGGGCCAACGTCCTGACTTTC.

This clonotype was seen repeatedly, ten times or more. This chain joins TRBV6-5 and TRBJ1-1; TRBD1 might be the D (5 bases). The CDR3 is 13 amino acids. Trimming cost V 5 bases and J 5 bases, with 12 bases left between them. The germline CDR1 and CDR2 sequences are MNHEY and SVGAGI. CDR3 bases: TGTGCCAGCAGTCTAGGGGATGGTACTGAAGCTTTCTTT. It codes for CASSLGDGTEAFF.

This chain joins TRBV27 and TRBJ1-1; 7 nucleotides align to TRBD1. The length of the CDR3 is 14 residues. Germline trimming cut 6 bases from V and 4 bases from J; bases unmatched to any gene: 8. The germline V gene encodes CDR1 MNHEY and CDR2 SMNVEV (reference sequence). DNA of the CDR3: TGTGCCAGCAGGCCCGACAGGGTCACCACTGAAGCTTTCTTT. This encodes CASRPDRVTTEAFF.

This clonotype was recorded a few times. This sequence joins TRBV5-4 and TRBJ1-4; 7 nucleotides agree with TRBD1. Germline loops: CDR1 SGHNT, CDR2 YYREEE (reference sequence). Losses at the gene ends were 4 bases for V and 5 bases for J; bases not matched to a gene: 8. This CDR3 is 15 amino acids long. CDR3 nucleotides: TGTGCCAGCAGCCGTAAAAAACAGGGGAATGAAAAACTGTTTTTT. This gives the protein CASSRKKQGNEKLFF.

The rearrangement joins TRBV27 to TRBJ2-1; TRBD2 agrees at 7 bases. The germline gives CDR1 MNHEY, CDR2 SMNVEV (reference sequence). J was trimmed by 0 bases and V by 5 bases; bases with no gene match: 13. CDR3 length: 18 residues. CDR3 amino acids: CASSGFRAGMSSYNEQFF. The CDR3 nucleotides are TGTGCCAGCAGTGGATTTCGAGCGGGAATGAGCTCCTACAATGAGCAGTTCTTC.

This clonotype has ten or more counts. This chain joins TRBV12-3 or TRBV12-4 and TRBJ2-1; D is tentatively TRBD1 or TRBD2 (6 bases each). The CDR3 is 13 residues long. V lost 5 bases to trimming and J lost 6 bases, with 11 bases between them. The CDR3 spells CASSRGELNEQFF. CDR3 nucleotide sequence: TGTGCCAGCAGTAGGGGGGAACTCAATGAGCAGTTCTTC.

This clonotype was detected many times. The rearrangement links TRBV20-1 to TRBJ2-7; 12 bases are shared with TRBD2. The V gene's germline CDR1 is DFQATT and CDR2 SNEGSKA (reference sequence). V lost 4 bases, J lost 1 base, and 5 bases stayed unmatched. The CDR3 length is 15 residues. CDR3 DNA sequence: TGCAGTGCTATAGGACTAGCGGGACGGTCCTACGAGCAGTACTTC. Its translation: CSAIGLAGRSYEQYF.

This chain joins TRBV11-2 and TRBJ2-5, with D possibly called TRBD1 or TRBD2 (5 bases each). The V gene's germline CDR1 is SGHAT and CDR2 FQNNGV. The CDR3 is 16 residues long. Deletions cut 5 bases from V and 2 bases from J, with 18 bases between. The CDR3 region is CASSRGRTRAQETQYF. The CDR3 DNA is TGTGCCAGCAGCCGGGGCCGGACAAGGGCGCAAGAGACCCAGTACTTC.

Many counts were recorded for this clonotype. The J gene is TRBJ2-2, the V gene TRBV4-2, with 7 bases that match TRBD1. The trim removed 4 bases at V and 4 bases at J, leaving 9 bases unmatched. Germline V gene data show CDR1 as LGHNA and CDR2 as YNFKEQ. This CDR3 spans 16 amino acids. The CDR3, as DNA: TGTGCCAGCAGCCGGAGCCAGGGGGAGAGCACCGGGGAGCTGTTTTTT. Encoded protein: CASSRSQGESTGELFF.

This clonotype was detected only a few times. The CDR3 spells CSARTGTGDTEAFF. The CDR3 bases are TGCAGTGCCCGCACCGGGACAGGTGACACTGAAGCTTTCTTT. This rearrangement joins TRBV20-1 to TRBJ1-1; 8 bases are a match to TRBD1. CDR1 and CDR2 from the germline V gene are DFQATT and SNEGSKA (reference sequence). Germline trimming cut 6 bases from V and 3 bases from J; bases unmatched to any gene: 9. CDR3 size: 14 residues.

This clonotype was seen many times. The chain couples TRBV7-9 to TRBJ1-2; 7 bases agree with TRBD1. With 3 bases clipped from V and 4 bases from J, the junction kept 2 bases outside the gene matches. The CDR3 has 13 amino acids. CDR1 and CDR2 from the germline V gene are SEHNR and FQNEAQ (reference sequence). DNA for the CDR3: TGTGCCAGCAGCTTCGGACAGGTCTATGGCTACACCTTC. Translating it yields CASSFGQVYGYTF. The full variable domain, in which reference TRBV7-9 and TRBJ1-2 provide the parts outside the CDR3, is DTGVSQNPRHKITKRGQNVTFRCDPISEHNRLYWYRQTLGQGPEFLTYFQNEAQLEKSRLLSDRFSAERPKGSFSTLEIQRTEQGDSAMYLCASSFGQVYGYTFGSGTRLTVV.

The rearrangement links TRBV5-1 to TRBJ1-1; no definite D call. The CDR3 has 13 amino acids. Germline assignment: CDR1 SGHRS and CDR2 YFSETQ. Trimming stripped 2 bases from V and 4 bases from J, with 9 bases between. The DNA of the CDR3 is TGCGCCAGCAGCTTTTCAAGGGTCACTGAAGCTTTCTTT. Translated: CASSFSRVTEAFF.

This clonotype was seen a few times. This chain joins TRBV6-2 or TRBV6-3 and TRBJ1-1, with D tentatively TRBD1 (5 bases). In germline, CDR1 is MNHEY, CDR2 SVGEGT. The V end lost 5 bases, the J end lost 4 bases, and 14 bases lay between the germline ends. CDR3 length: 14 amino acids. The CDR3 loop is CASSRNQGATEAFF. The CDR3 coding sequence is TGTGCCAGCAGTCGAAATCAGGGAGCCACTGAAGCTTTCTTT.

This clonotype was picked up many times. The chain uses TRBV30 and TRBJ2-7; D not certain. Trimming cost V 1 base and J 4 bases, with 11 bases left between them. This CDR3 is built from 13 residues. The germline CDR1 and CDR2 sequences are GTSNPN and SVGIG (reference sequence). The CDR3 sequence is CAWSAPTGYEQYF. In DNA form, the CDR3 reads TGTGCCTGGAGTGCACCGACTGGTTACGAGCAGTACTTC.

The CDR3 DNA reads as TGTGCCAGCAGCGTCCAGGGGGCCAGCGAGACCCAGTACTTC. Protein product: CASSVQGASETQYF. V gene TRBV5-4 combines with J gene TRBJ2-5; 8 bases fit TRBD1. V shed 4 bases, J shed 5 bases, and the junction held 7 bases outside the gene matches. CDR3 length: 14 residues. CDR1 SGHNT and CDR2 YYREEE come from the germline V gene (reference sequence). Full variable domain (missing parts from reference TRBV5-4 and TRBJ2-5): ETGVTQSPTHLIKTRGQQVTLRCSSQSGHNTVSWYQQALGQGPQFIFQYYREEENGRGNFPPRFSGLQFPNYSSELNVNALELDDSALYLCASSVQGASETQYFGPGTRLLVL.

By share, this clonotype ranks as medium-sized. The chain joins TRBV28 to TRBJ2-4; perhaps TRBD1 as D (6 bases). CDR1 and CDR2 from the germline V gene are MDHEN and SYDVKM. The length of the CDR3 is 15 residues. Trimming stripped 5 bases from V and 1 base from J, with 12 bases between. This CDR3 reads CASSTYRVAKNIQYF. The CDR3 nucleotides read TGTGCCAGCAGTACGTACAGGGTCGCCAAAAACATTCAGTACTTC. Based on the CDR3 plus reference TRBV28 and TRBJ2-4, the full variable domain is DVKVTQSSRYLVKRTGEKVFLECVQDMDHENMFWYRQDPGLGLRLIYFSYDVKMKEKGDIPEGYSVSREKKERFSLILESASTNQTSMYLCASSTYRVAKNIQYFGAGTRLSVL.

The V gene is TRBV12-3 or TRBV12-4, the J gene TRBJ2-3; weak D call: TRBD1 (6 bases). V was pared by 3 bases and J by 6 bases, with 13 bases between. The CDR3 length is 14 residues. CDR3 coding DNA: TGTGCCAGCAGTTTCTCCGGGACACAGGATACGCAGTATTTT. Encoded protein: CASSFSGTQDTQYF.

Of note for this clonotype: This may arise from a read error, as a much more abundant clone is one base away. V usage is TRBV20-1 and J usage is TRBJ2-1; the match to TRBD1 covers 7 bases. J gave up 6 bases and V 6 bases, and 14 bases lay outside the gene matches. The germline gives CDR1 DFQATT, CDR2 SNEGSKA (reference sequence). The CDR3 spans 15 residues. CDR3 in amino acids: CSAIPPEGACNEQFF. Here the CDR3 DNA reads TGCAGTGCCATACCACCAGAGGGGGCCTGCAATGAGCAGTTCTTC.

This clonotype was counted many times. V gene TRBV9 combines with J gene TRBJ2-2; unclear D gene. The CDR3 is 13 amino acids. Trimming removed 7 bases from V and 1 base from J, with 8 bases in between. Germline V gives CDR1 SGDLS, CDR2 YYNGEE. In nucleotides, the CDR3 is TGTGCCAGCGGGCGGTGGAACACCGGGGAGCTGTTTTTT. Amino acid sequence: CASGRWNTGELFF.

This clonotype was recorded many times. The rearrangement links TRBV28 to TRBJ1-2; 9 positions agree with TRBD1. The CDR3 totals 16 residues. The germline V gene has CDR1 MDHEN and CDR2 SYDVKM. The junction had 17 bases not matched to a gene; V was cut back by 11 bases and J by 4 bases. The CDR3 loop is CAYNSRTGQGSYGYTF. The CDR3 DNA reads TGTGCCTACAACTCTAGGACGGGACAGGGTTCCTATGGCTACACCTTC.

This sequence joins TRBV5-1 and TRBJ1-2, with TRBD1 identical over 7 bases. CDR1 and CDR2 from the germline V gene are SGHRS and YFSETQ. The CDR3 has 13 residues. After removal of 2 bases from V and 4 bases from J, the junction contained 2 bases not matched to a gene. CDR3: CASSLSGGYGYTF. CDR3 DNA: TGCGCCAGCAGCTTATCAGGGGGCTATGGCTACACCTTC.

This sequence joins TRBV2 and TRBJ1-5; 7 positions agree with TRBD1. Trimming cost V 6 bases and J 9 bases; bases outside gene matches: 8. This CDR3 is built from 13 residues. Looked up from germline, CDR1 is SNHLY and CDR2 is FYNNEI. The CDR3 here is CASSINDRAPQHF. Here the CDR3 DNA reads TGTGCCAGCAGCATAAACGACAGGGCGCCCCAGCATTTT.

Many counts were recorded for this clonotype. V gene TRBV20-1 combines with J gene TRBJ2-1; no clear D. The germline CDR1 and CDR2 sequences are DFQATT and SNEGSKA (reference sequence). V was shortened by 6 bases and J by 5 bases, with 8 bases between the two germline ends. This CDR3 has 11 residues. CDR3 coding DNA: TGCAGTGCCGCGGTTCACAATGAGCAGTTCTTC. Its translation is CSAAVHNEQFF.

The chain has TRBV28 and TRBJ2-7; 11 bases align to TRBD2. This CDR3 comprises 16 residues. Germline V gene lookup returns CDR1 MDHEN and CDR2 SYDVKM. With 4 bases clipped from V and 4 bases from J, the junction kept 9 bases outside the gene matches. In nucleotides, the CDR3 is TGTGCCAGCAGTTCGATTAGCGGGAGGGCCGCTTACGAGCAGTACTTC. Residues: CASSSISGRAAYEQYF.